The 6 T cell receptor beta chains listed next were all sequenced from one sample in a study of shared clonotypes between healthy human individuals. Generated by immunoSEQ multiplex PCR, the TCRdb table keeps only in-frame clones and is missing some. This sample has over a million clones, with about 98.5% found just once. The sample was naive CD4+ T cells sorted from blood. Specified subset: CD45RA+ positively selected. The source is a man younger than 40 in good health.

The J gene is TRBJ1-4, the V gene TRBV9; D is uncertain. The ends were cut back, 3 bases at V and 8 bases at J, with 8 bases in the middle. The length of the CDR3 is 12 residues. The germline CDR1 and CDR2 sequences are SGDLS and YYNGEE. The CDR3 DNA reads TGTGCCAGCAGCGCGATAGGGGAAAAACTGTTTTTT. Its translation is CASSAIGEKLFF.

This chain joins TRBV4-3 and TRBJ1-5; D is unresolved. The CDR3 has 14 amino acids. Germline values: CDR1 LGHNA, CDR2 YSLEER. V lost 0 bases, J lost 3 bases, and 6 bases lay in between. In DNA, the CDR3 is TGCGCCAGCAGCCAAGACCCCTTCAATCAGCCCCAGCATTTT. Amino acid sequence: CASSQDPFNQPQHF.

This chain connects TRBV6-1 to TRBJ2-7; D might be TRBD2 (6 bases). V lost 7 bases and J 4 bases, leaving 17 bases between the germline ends. The CDR3 contains 14 residues. Germline-derived CDR1 and CDR2 are MNHNS and SASEGT. CDR3 amino acids: CASTPWREPYEQYF. CDR3 DNA sequence: TGTGCCAGCACCCCTTGGAGGGAACCTTACGAGCAGTACTTC.

This chain connects TRBV7-8 to TRBJ2-7; 8 bases are shared with TRBD2. The CDR3 consists of 14 residues. Germline V gene sequence: CDR1 SGHVS, CDR2 FQNEAQ. Germline trimming cut 3 bases from V and 4 bases from J; bases unmatched to any gene: 5. This CDR3 is CASSFGGGLYEQYF. CDR3 nucleotides: TGTGCCAGCAGCTTCGGCGGGGGGCTGTACGAGCAGTACTTC.

The chain carries TRBV29-1 and TRBJ2-3, with 8 nucleotides matching TRBD1. The J segment lost 1 base and the V segment lost 6 bases, leaving 9 bases of the junction unmatched. From germline, CDR1 is SQVTM and CDR2 ANQGSEA. The CDR3 has 15 residues. The CDR3 spells CSVTGTGSGTDTQYF. In DNA form, the CDR3 reads TGCAGCGTCACCGGGACAGGATCCGGCACAGATACGCAGTATTTT.

J is TRBJ2-2 and V is TRBV7-3; 9 bases are shared with TRBD2. Germline loops: CDR1 SGHTA, CDR2 FQGTGA. The CDR3 is 17 residues long. J was trimmed by 3 bases and V by 1 base; bases with no gene match: 6. CDR3 sequence: CASSLKLAGAYTGELFF. CDR3 DNA sequence: TGTGCCAGCAGCTTAAAACTAGCGGGCGCATACACCGGGGAGCTGTTTTTT.